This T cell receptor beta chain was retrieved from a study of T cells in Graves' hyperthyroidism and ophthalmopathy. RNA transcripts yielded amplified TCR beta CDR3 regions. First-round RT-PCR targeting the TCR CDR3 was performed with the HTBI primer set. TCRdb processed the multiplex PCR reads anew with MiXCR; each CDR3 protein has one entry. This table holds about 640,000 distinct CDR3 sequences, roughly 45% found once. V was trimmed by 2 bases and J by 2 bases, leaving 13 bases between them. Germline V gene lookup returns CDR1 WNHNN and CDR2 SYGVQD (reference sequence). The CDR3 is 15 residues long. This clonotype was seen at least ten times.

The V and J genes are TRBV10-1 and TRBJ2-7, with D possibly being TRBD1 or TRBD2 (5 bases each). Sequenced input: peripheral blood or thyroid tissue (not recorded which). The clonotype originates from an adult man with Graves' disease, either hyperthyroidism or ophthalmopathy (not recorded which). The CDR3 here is CASSEGIGTAYEQYF. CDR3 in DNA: TGCGCCAGCAGTGAGGGAATAGGGACGGCCTACGAGCAGTACTTC.